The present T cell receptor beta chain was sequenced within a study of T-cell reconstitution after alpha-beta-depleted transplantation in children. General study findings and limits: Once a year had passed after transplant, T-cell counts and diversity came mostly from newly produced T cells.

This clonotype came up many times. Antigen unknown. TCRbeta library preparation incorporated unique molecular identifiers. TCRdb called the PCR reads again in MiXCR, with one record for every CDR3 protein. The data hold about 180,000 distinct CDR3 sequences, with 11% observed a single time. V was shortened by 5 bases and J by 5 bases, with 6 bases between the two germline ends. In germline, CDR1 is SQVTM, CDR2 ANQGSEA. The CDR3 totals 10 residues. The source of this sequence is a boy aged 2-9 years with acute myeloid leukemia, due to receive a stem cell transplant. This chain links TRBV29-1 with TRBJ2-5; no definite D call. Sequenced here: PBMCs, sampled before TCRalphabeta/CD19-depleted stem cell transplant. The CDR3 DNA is TGCAGCGTTATTTGGGAGACCCAGTACTTC. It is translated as CSVIWETQYF.